The source of this T cell receptor beta chain is a study of regulatory T cells in long-lasting Graves disease (dated by TCRdb to about 2021). At the level of the whole study: To count as having persistent Graves' disease, a patient had to have received antithyroid drug treatment for over 5 years with TSH receptor autoantibodies remaining persistently positive. The study took place in China and was registered as a clinical trial. A total of roughly 33 samples were covered by TCR sequencing, comprising some 13 persistent and around 20 newly diagnosed Graves' disease patients. Patients with persistent Graves' disease were compared with patients with newly diagnosed Graves' disease using TCR sequencing and RNA sequencing of peripheral blood. In the clinical cohort, patients with persistent Graves' disease had used antithyroid drugs for an average of roughly ten years.

Sequences DFQATT (CDR1) and SNEGSKA (CDR2) are obtained from the germline V gene (reference sequence). Trimming removed 0 bases from V and 3 bases from J, leaving 8 bases between the germline ends. The CDR3, cysteine through phenylalanine, is 13 amino acids long. This entry keeps only the CDR3 DNA: 39 bases, framed from base 1. Overall results and qualifications from the work: Sequencing and analysis were limited to the TCR beta chain. The authors acknowledged the small sample size as a limitation that may reduce accuracy. Lower TCR Shannon entropy and fewer highly expanded clones were observed in persistent Graves' disease patients than in newly diagnosed patients, which suggested clonal expansion. A larger number of public clonotypes was shared among persistent patients (about 2,700) than among newly diagnosed patients (approximately 1,000). Because the primary lesion, thyroid tissue, could not be accessed, the study looked at peripheral blood alone. Persistent disease showed preferential use of TRBV28, TRBJ1-2 and TRBJ2-5, whereas newly diagnosed disease favored TRBV20-1 and TRBJ2-1.

The time point label, read with the paper, signifies: persistent/refractory GD, antithyroid drugs over 5 years with positive TRAb. For both TCR sequencing and RNA sequencing, RNA was extracted from PBMCs using TRIzol. The diagnosis of Graves' disease followed American Thyroid Association guidelines. Recruitment of patients was carried out at an endocrinology department in Xi'an, China. Each patient gave around 9.2 milliliters of peripheral blood, collected in an EDTA anticoagulant tube. PBMCs were isolated by Ficoll Paque Plus density gradient separation without further T cell sorting. An Agilent 2100 Bioanalyzer and agarose gel were used to assess RNA quality, and a NanoDrop 2000 was used to measure RNA concentration. This clonotype was detected many times. Its antigen is still unknown. Within one base of it there is no much larger clone, and no base qualities were kept. Library generation was performed with multiplex PCR. The instrument was an Illumina HiSeq 4000. CDR3 regions were amplified by Arm-PCR with iRepertoire HTBI primers to construct TCR beta libraries. Before sequencing, the PCR products underwent gel purification. As for the authors' bioinformatics: Gene usage analysis of CDR3 amino acid clonotypes used the roughly 62 TRBV and 14 to 15 TRBJ segments found across samples. COPE and FqMerger were used to merge the filtered high-quality paired reads into contigs. BLAST was used to align contigs to the IMGT TRBV, TRBD and TRBJ reference genes, and CDR3 was defined following IMGT. Clonotypes above 0.1% frequency were classified as highly expanded clones. Shannon entropy served as the measure of repertoire diversity, while the Gini coefficient captured V-J evenness. A clonotype found in more than one individual was treated as public. The public reads were reanalyzed by TCRdb: fastp trimming at Q25, MiXCR alignment, in-frame beta chains only. Every distinct CDR3 protein forms one entry, paired with its most common genes and DNA. The V and J calls, along with clone size, are taken from TCRdb and not from the paper's own processing. The sample records a few hundred thousand distinct CDR3 sequences, 20% to 25% of which are singletons. The ten largest clonotypes hold roughly three fifths of the sample.

The TCR originated in a female donor with Graves disease. The source was peripheral blood mononuclear cells (PBMCs), collected when the disease was refractory, from a patient treated with antithyroid drugs. Rearrangement joined TRBV20-1 to TRBJ1-1; a tentative D match to TRBD1 spans 5 bases. The DNA sequence is given as TGCAGTGCTAGAGATCTGGGGGACACTGAAGCTTTCTTT. It translates to CSARDLGDTEAFF.